This T cell receptor beta chain came from a study of regulatory T cells in long-lasting Graves disease (dated by TCRdb to the early 2020s). Turning to the overall study: Antithyroid drugs had been taken for less than 3 months by newly diagnosed Graves' disease patients. The study was registered as a clinical trial and conducted in China. A total of 35 or so samples underwent TCR sequencing: about 13 from persistent and roughly 20 from newly diagnosed Graves' disease patients. Peripheral blood TCR sequencing and RNA sequencing compared persistent Graves' disease patients with newly diagnosed Graves' disease patients.

Results the study describes overall, beyond this receptor: Compared with newly diagnosed patients, patients with persistent Graves' disease had lower TCR Shannon entropy and fewer highly expanded clones, which suggests clonal expansion. Because the primary lesion, thyroid tissue, could not be accessed, the study looked at peripheral blood alone. More public clonotypes were shared among persistent patients (roughly 2,700) than among newly diagnosed patients (approximately 1,000). The authors noted that the small sample size was a limitation that may lower accuracy. Sequencing and analysis were limited to the TCR beta chain. Preferential use of TRBV28, TRBJ1-2 and TRBJ2-5 was observed in persistent disease, whereas TRBV20-1 and TRBJ2-1 were favored in newly diagnosed disease.

This sample's time point label indicates: newly diagnosed GD, antithyroid drugs for less than 3 months. RNA was extracted from PBMCs in TRIzol for both TCR sequencing and RNA sequencing. The diagnosis of Graves' disease was made according to American Thyroid Association guidelines. Recruitment of patients was carried out at an endocrinology department in Xi'an, China. Each patient gave 7 to 9.5 milliliters of peripheral blood, collected in an EDTA anticoagulant tube. PBMCs were isolated by Ficoll Paque Plus density gradient separation without further T cell sorting. An Agilent 2100 Bioanalyzer and agarose gel were used to check RNA quality, while a NanoDrop 2000 measured RNA concentration. The germline V gene (reference sequence) sets CDR1 to SEHNR and CDR2 to FQNEAQ. The CDR3 runs 15 residues from the cysteine to the phenylalanine. Here the CDR3 DNA is all that survives: 45 bases in frame from base 1.

This clonotype came up a few times. Its recognized antigen is unknown. Relative to the germline gene, one junction end is altered; a read error may explain this. Library preparation employed multiplex PCR. TCRdb records Illumina HiSeq 4000 as the sequencer. To build TCR beta libraries, CDR3 regions were amplified by Arm-PCR using iRepertoire HTBI primers. PCR products were gel purified before sequencing. In the source study's methods: A total of fewer than 65 TRBV and 14 TRBJ segments were identified across samples and were used for gene usage analysis of CDR3 amino acid clonotypes. COPE and FqMerger were used to merge filtered high-quality paired reads into contigs. BLAST was used to align contigs to IMGT TRBV, TRBD and TRBJ reference genes, and CDR3 was defined according to IMGT. Any clonotype with a frequency above 0.1% was counted as a highly expanded clone. Shannon entropy served as the measure of repertoire diversity, while the Gini coefficient captured V-J evenness. A clonotype was considered public if more than one individual shared it. The public reads were reprocessed in TCRdb via fastp at Q25 and MiXCR, keeping in-frame beta chains. Duplicate CDR3 protein sequences are folded into a single record with the most common DNA and genes. These V and J calls are TCRdb output, not the study's own analysis. This sample has roughly 510,000 distinct CDR3 sequences in its table, and about 16% of those were observed once. The ten biggest clones cover around 12% of the sample.

These same records also appear under a second study, on T cells in Graves' hyperthyroidism and ophthalmopathy. Taken from the second paper: Graves' hyperthyroidism was defined as stable when no progression to ophthalmopathy occurred over 18 months of follow-up. The hyperthyroidism patients were between 18 and 65 years old and newly diagnosed, with a disease duration of less than 2 months. Patients with uncontrolled infections, other autoimmune diseases, pregnancy or lactation were excluded. Clinical symptoms, serum thyroxine and TRAb, thyroid ultrasound, and orbital computed tomography formed the basis for the diagnoses. The first round of RT-PCR for the TCR CDR3 was performed with the HTBI primer set and the Qiagen OneStep RT-PCR kit. Blood samples also contained most of the expanded thyroid clonotypes (frequency above 0.001), which suggests that blood repertoires may reflect thyroid immune responses. A model built on a 13 V-J signature distinguished ophthalmopathy from stable hyperthyroidism, reaching 87.88% sensitivity and about 81% specificity in cross-validation and 80%/75% in testing. In validation, the model predicted progression to ophthalmopathy with 55% to 71% sensitivity and 72% to 85% specificity, a median of 6.5 months before onset. To identify distinguishing TCR V-J signatures, a discovery cohort of around 98 patients was used, comprising 40 to 45 with Graves' ophthalmopathy and some 60 with stable Graves' hyperthyroidism. Prospective prediction of ophthalmopathy was tested in an independent validation cohort consisting of 18 hyperthyroidism patients and approximately 16 patients who later progressed to ophthalmopathy. For training and testing, the 100 or so patients in the discovery cohort were randomly divided in a 7:3 ratio. In six Graves' hyperthyroidism patients, the study also compared T-cell repertoires from thyroid tissue with T-cell repertoires from blood. After blood sampling, hyperthyroidism patients were treated with methimazole at a starting dose of 30 mg daily, and ophthalmopathy patients were treated with high-dose intravenous methylprednisolone. A second multiplex PCR round built the libraries, followed by size selection and purification. Sequencing of the libraries was done on an Illumina HiSeq2000 using paired-end 100 bp reads. SOAPnuke was used to process the raw data, with reads discarded if the reads contained adapters or uncalled bases, had a mean Phred below 15, or lacked an exact constant-primer or identifier match. High-quality paired reads were merged with COPE v1.2.5, and unique nucleotide sequences were defined as clonotypes. MiTCR v1.1 was used to align the clonotypes against IMGT TRBV, TRBD and TRBJ reference segments. The analysis included only V-J combinations with a frequency above 0.0001, which together covered roughly 99% of the repertoires. A TCS score was defined as the ratio between F50 (clonal expansion) and ExV (chaos), using BLOSUM62-based TCRdist between CDR3 peptides within each V-J. Welch's t-statistics and random forest reduced several hundred V-J features to 10 to 15, which were used in a naive Bayes classifier (R e1071). No statistical method was used to set the sample size in advance, and investigators knew the group allocation. According to the paper, TCR Vbeta CDR3 sequencing was carried out on more than 120 peripheral blood samples, which came from fewer than 50 ophthalmopathy, approximately 78 hyperthyroidism and roughly 17 progressor patients.

Sequences were derived from peripheral blood mononuclear cells (PBMCs), sampled at new diagnosis, from a patient treated with antithyroid drugs. Recombination connected TRBV7-9 to TRBJ2-7; TRBD2 aligns with 9 central bases. The receptor's source is a man younger than 35 with Graves disease. Donor details come from another sample of the same person, matched by shared clones. The CDR3 here reads CASSLAGFRSYEQYF. The DNA sequence is as follows: TGTGCCAGCAGCCTAGCGGGGTTCCGATCCTACGAGCAGTACTTC. When the CDR3 is completed using the reference TRBV7-9 and TRBJ2-7 genes on either side, the full variable domain is DTGVSQNPRHKITKRGQNVTFRCDPISEHNRLYWYRQTLGQGPEFLTYFQNEAQLEKSRLLSDRFSAERPKGSFSTLEIQRTEQGDSAMYLCASSLAGFRSYEQYFGPGTRLTVT.